This TCR beta chain was documented in a study of T cell repertoires in aging, cancer and after chemotherapy. This clonotype is medium-sized by share. CDR1 SQVTM and CDR2 ANQGSEA come from the germline V gene. The CDR3 sequence is 13 residues long. V gave up 7 bases and J gave up 2 bases; unmatched junction bases: 4. TRB rearrangements spanning V, D and J were amplified using mixed TRB-A/B primers. TCRdb re-analysed the multiplex PCR reads in MiXCR, keeping a single row per CDR3 protein. Of around 9,700 distinct CDR3 sequences in the sample, 30% to 40% are singletons; the top ten hold 2.5% to 3%. The template was genomic DNA from peripheral blood, not RNA.

The chain uses TRBV29-1 and TRBJ2-3; 9 nucleotides align to TRBD1. The receptor's source is a human donor in good health. Material for sequencing was blood. The CDR3 loop is CSASQGATDTQYF. The CDR3 DNA reads as TGCAGCGCTTCACAGGGGGCCACAGATACGCAGTATTTT.